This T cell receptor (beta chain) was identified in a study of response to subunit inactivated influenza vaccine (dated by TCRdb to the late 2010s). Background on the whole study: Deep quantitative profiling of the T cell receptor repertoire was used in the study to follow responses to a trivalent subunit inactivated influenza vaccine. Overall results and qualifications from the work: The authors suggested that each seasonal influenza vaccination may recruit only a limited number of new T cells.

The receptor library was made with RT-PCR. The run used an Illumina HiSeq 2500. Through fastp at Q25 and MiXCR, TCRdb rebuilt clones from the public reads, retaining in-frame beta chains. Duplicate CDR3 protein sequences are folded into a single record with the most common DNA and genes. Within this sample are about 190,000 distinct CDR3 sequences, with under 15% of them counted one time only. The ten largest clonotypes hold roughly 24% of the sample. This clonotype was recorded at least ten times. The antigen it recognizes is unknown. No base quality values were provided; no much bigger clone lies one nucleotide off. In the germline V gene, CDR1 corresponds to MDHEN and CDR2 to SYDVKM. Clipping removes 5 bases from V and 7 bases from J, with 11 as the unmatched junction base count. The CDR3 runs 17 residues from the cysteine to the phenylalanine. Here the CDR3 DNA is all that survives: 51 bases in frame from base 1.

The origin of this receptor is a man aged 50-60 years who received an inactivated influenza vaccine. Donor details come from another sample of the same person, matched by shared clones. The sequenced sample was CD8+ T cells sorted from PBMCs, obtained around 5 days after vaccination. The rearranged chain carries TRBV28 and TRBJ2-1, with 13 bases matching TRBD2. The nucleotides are TGTGCCAGCAGTATAGGACTAGCGGGAGACTGGGGTAATGAGCAGTTCTTC. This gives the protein CASSIGLAGDWGNEQFF.